The following is a TCR beta chain sequence with its context. Participants comprised healthy donors of bone marrow. This record belongs to a study of cytomegalovirus exposure and HLA in healthy donors. Germline values: CDR1 LGHNA, CDR2 YSLEER. This CDR3 is built from 19 residues. The V gene end was trimmed by 0 bases and the J gene end by 1 base; junction bases not matched to a gene: 9. PCR primers comprised 60 Vbeta and 13 Jbeta primers. The method was immunoSEQ multiplex PCR; TCRdb's version includes in-frame clones alone and lacks a portion of them. The sample includes 130,000 or so clones, 81% of them seen just once.

The chain recombines TRBV4-3 with TRBJ2-2, with 9 bases lining up with TRBD2. The sequence derives from a middle-aged woman in good health and CMV-seronegative. What was sequenced was PBMCs. The chain's CDR3 is CASSQDPRGGRGNTGELFF. For the CDR3, the DNA is TGCGCCAGCAGCCAAGATCCCCGAGGCGGGAGGGGGAACACCGGGGAGCTGTTTTTT.